This T cell receptor beta chain was identified in a study of blood T cells in healthy people across ages. Sample-barcoded 5' priming and a J-beta primer mix drove a second PCR of roughly 7 to 11 cycles. TCRdb redid the calling of the 5' RACE reads with MiXCR, one entry per CDR3 protein. The table shows some 1.6 million distinct CDR3 sequences, with 30% to 35% occurring only once. Study conclusions and caveats: Per million T cells, the diversity of TCR beta decreased roughly linearly as age advanced.

A few counts support this clonotype. The target antigen is unknown. The CDR3 totals 15 residues. CDR1 is ENHRY and CDR2 is SYGVKD in the germline V gene. Trimming at V came to 9 bases and at J to 0 bases, leaving 6 bases not matched to a gene. This receptor was obtained from a young woman in good health. Sequenced: blood. The rearrangement uses TRBV10-3 and TRBJ2-3, with 10 bases aligning to TRBD2. This CDR3 reads CAMASGGLSTDTQYF. CDR3 bases: TGTGCCATGGCTAGCGGGGGCCTTAGCACAGATACGCAGTATTTT.